Here is one TCR beta chain with its context. Germline-derived CDR1 and CDR2 are SGHAT and FQNNGV. There are 14 residues in the CDR3. Trimming removed 3 bases at V and 4 bases at J, with 12 bases between. The data belong to a study of cytomegalovirus exposure and HLA in healthy donors. The PCR made use of 60 Vbeta and 13 Jbeta primers. Repertoires were generated with immunoSEQ multiplex PCR, while TCRdb's copy carries only in-frame clones and drops some. The data hold more than 140,000 clones, with approximately 84% observed a single time. The source is a woman aged 40 to 50 in good health and CMV-seronegative. Sequencing was done on a sample of PBMCs. The rearrangement uses TRBV11-2 and TRBJ2-5, with D maybe TRBD1 (6 bases). The chain's CDR3 is CASSFRGVGETQYF. The CDR3 DNA is TGTGCCAGCAGCTTCAGGGGTGTGGGAGAGACCCAGTACTTC.